These T cell receptor beta chains were read from a single sample in a study of CD8 T cells in ankylosing spondylitis. TCRdb recomputed calls from the 5' RACE reads with MiXCR, one row per CDR3 protein. The repertoire has about 440,000 distinct CDR3 sequences, approximately 17% of them found once; the top ten carry just over 1%. Sequenced: blood, either unsorted or a sorted T cell fraction (not recorded which). These TCRs come from a male donor with ankylosing spondylitis. The CDR3 runs from the conserved cysteine through the conserved F or W. A D gene is named only where the DNA matches it firmly. Some rows have no size entry. The others give once, few or many, or a class for an expanded clone.

v_gene,j_gene,d_gene,abundance,CDR3aa,CDR3nt
TRBV24-1,TRBJ2-1,NA,NA,CATSDGSLVEQFF,TGTGCCACCAGTGACGGATCCTTGGTTGAGCAGTTCTTC
TRBV15,TRBJ1-3,NA,few,CATSSSIKSSGNTIYF,TGTGCCACCAGCTCCTCAATCAAGAGCTCTGGAAACACCATATATTTT
TRBV15,TRBJ1-1,TRBD1,NA,CATSRDRDSNTEAFF,TGTGCCACCAGCAGAGATCGGGACAGCAACACTGAAGCTTTCTTT
TRBV20-1,TRBJ2-1,NA,NA,CSAHHRAREQFF,TGCAGTGCGCACCACAGGGCTAGGGAGCAGTTCTTC
TRBV11-1,TRBJ1-2,NA,NA,CASSLPRSKGRLGNLHGYTF,TGTGCCAGCAGCTTACCCCGATCAAAGGGCCGGTTAGGTAATCTCCATGGCTACACCTTC
TRBV28,TRBJ1-3,NA,NA,CASRSGTSSGNTIYF,TGTGCCAGCAGGTCAGGGACCAGCTCTGGAAACACCATATATTTT
TRBV29-1,TRBJ2-1,TRBD1,many,CSVEGQGNYNEQFF,TGCAGCGTGGAGGGACAGGGAAATTACAATGAGCAGTTCTTC
TRBV27,TRBJ2-7,NA,few,CASSSHRISYEQYF,TGTGCCAGCAGTTCCCACAGGATTTCCTACGAGCAGTACTTC
TRBV15,TRBJ2-1,TRBD1,few,CATSRDPRTGGNEQFF,TGTGCCACCAGCAGAGATCCCCGGACAGGGGGGAATGAGCAGTTCTTC
TRBV5-4,TRBJ2-3,TRBD2,NA,CASSLIVGLGRTDTQYF,TGTGCCAGCAGCTTGATCGTAGGACTAGGAAGGACAGATACGCAGTATTTT
TRBV6-1,TRBJ2-3,TRBD2,few,CASTNVGGDTQYF,TGTGCCAGCACCAACGTGGGGGGGGATACGCAGTATTTT
TRBV29-1,TRBJ1-2,NA,NA,CSVAPLGQSYTF,TGCAGCGTTGCCCCACTCGGACAGTCCTACACCTTC
TRBV18,TRBJ1-1,NA,NA,CASSPERSTEAFF,TGTGCCAGCTCACCAGAGAGGAGCACTGAAGCTTTCTTT
TRBV12-3/TRBV12-4,TRBJ1-1,NA,many,CASSLEAGTEAFF,TGTGCCAGCAGTTTGGAGGCGGGCACTGAAGCTTTCTTT
TRBV5-1,TRBJ2-7,NA,once,CASSLESAGRGEQYF,TGCGCCAGCAGCTTGGAGTCAGCGGGTCGGGGCGAGCAGTACTTC
TRBV4-1,TRBJ2-7,TRBD2,NA,CASSPRGGRSYEQYF,TGCGCCAGCAGCCCCCGGGGGGGACGGTCCTACGAGCAGTACTTC
TRBV7-3,TRBJ2-3,NA,NA,CASSLLRGTDTQYF,TGTGCCAGCAGCTTACTGAGAGGCACAGATACGCAGTATTTT
TRBV21-1,TRBJ1-2,NA,NA,CASSKVYRKYGYTF,TGTGCCAGCAGCAAAGTTTACAGAAAGTATGGCTACACCTTC
TRBV28,TRBJ2-4,NA,few,CASSLFSTTPAKNIQYF,TGTGCCAGCAGTTTATTTTCGACTACCCCAGCCAAAAACATTCAGTACTTC
TRBV20-1,TRBJ2-1,TRBD2,NA,CSASQITSGGEQFF,TGCAGTGCTAGTCAAATAACTAGCGGGGGAGAGCAGTTCTTC
TRBV15,TRBJ2-1,TRBD1,many,CATSRQGQGAYNEQFF,TGTGCCACCAGCAGACAAGGACAGGGGGCCTACAATGAGCAGTTCTTC
TRBV30,TRBJ1-3,TRBD1,NA,CAWGTAFTIYF,TGTGCCTGGGGGACAGCGTTCACCATATATTTT
TRBV20-1,TRBJ1-1,NA,NA,CSARPDSSEAFF,TGCAGTGCTAGACCCGACAGTTCAGAAGCTTTCTTT
TRBV5-1,TRBJ2-1,NA,many,CASSADPGNEQFF,TGCGCCAGCAGCGCAGACCCGGGCAATGAGCAGTTCTTC
TRBV6-1,TRBJ2-1,NA,few,CASRSTHRYNEQFF,TGTGCCAGCAGATCAACCCACCGCTACAATGAGCAGTTCTTC
TRBV20-1,TRBJ2-5,NA,NA,CSARDWGIQLRETQYF,TGCAGTGCTAGAGATTGGGGAATCCAGCTTCGGGAGACCCAGTACTTC
TRBV20-1,TRBJ2-7,TRBD2,NA,CSAWTSGSAYEQYF,TGCAGTGCTTGGACTAGCGGGAGTGCCTACGAGCAGTACTTC
TRBV4-1,TRBJ1-4,NA,few,CASSLREDEKLFF,TGCGCCAGCAGCCTGAGAGAGGATGAAAAACTGTTTTTT
TRBV19,TRBJ2-2,NA,few,CASSIGLGAGELFF,TGTGCCAGTAGTATTGGGCTAGGTGCCGGGGAGCTGTTTTTT
TRBV2,TRBJ2-2,NA,NA,CASGRNTGELFF,TGTGCCAGCGGGCGGAACACCGGGGAGCTGTTTTTT
TRBV29-1,TRBJ1-3,TRBD1,many,CSVKSTGVGNTIYF,TGCAGCGTGAAATCGACAGGGGTTGGAAACACCATATATTTT
TRBV28,TRBJ2-7,NA,NA,CASSPYPSGGGYYEQYF,TGTGCCAGCAGTCCGTACCCGTCTGGAGGGGGGTACTACGAGCAGTACTTC
TRBV20-1,TRBJ2-4,NA,NA,CSASGGKAKNIQYF,TGCAGTGCTAGTGGGGGGAAAGCCAAAAACATTCAGTACTTC
TRBV10-3,TRBJ2-5,NA,NA,CAIGRGTGETQYF,TGTGCCATCGGCAGAGGCACGGGGGAGACCCAGTACTTC
TRBV2,TRBJ1-2,TRBD1,few,CASRAGTGGSGYTF,TGTGCCAGCAGGGCTGGGACAGGGGGGAGCGGCTACACCTTC
TRBV5-1,TRBJ2-1,TRBD1,many,CASSWNPGQGVNEQFF,TGCGCCAGCAGCTGGAATCCGGGACAGGGAGTAAATGAGCAGTTCTTC
TRBV6-4,TRBJ1-6,NA,few,CASRDRRQGNYNSPLHF,TGTGCCAGCAGGGACCGTCGGCAGGGAAACTATAATTCACCCCTCCACTTT
TRBV19,TRBJ2-5,NA,NA,CASSGSRYQETQYF,TGTGCCAGTAGTGGGTCGCGGTACCAAGAGACCCAGTACTTC
TRBV29-1,TRBJ2-2,NA,many,CSVAASVNTGELFF,TGCAGCGTCGCCGCCAGCGTGAACACCGGGGAGCTGTTTTTT
TRBV12-3/TRBV12-4,TRBJ1-1,TRBD1,many,CASVPSGQGFAEAFF,TGTGCCAGCGTACCTTCTGGACAGGGGTTCGCTGAAGCTTTCTTT
TRBV20-1,TRBJ2-5,TRBD2,NA,CSAREGGRWTQYF,TGCAGTGCTAGAGAGGGAGGGCGTTGGACCCAGTACTTC
TRBV14,TRBJ2-1,TRBD1,NA,CASSHWGAGGFEQFF,TGTGCCAGCAGCCACTGGGGGGCAGGGGGCTTTGAGCAGTTCTTC
TRBV30,TRBJ2-1,NA,NA,CAWSVGGTGDNEQFF,TGTGCCTGGAGTGTAGGGGGGACGGGGGACAATGAGCAGTTCTTC
TRBV4-1,TRBJ2-5,NA,few,CASSQTIEQGLETQYF,TGCGCCAGCAGCCAGACCATCGAGCAGGGTCTGGAGACCCAGTACTTC
TRBV7-2,TRBJ2-7,TRBD1,NA,CASSPQQGGSYEQYF,TGTGCCAGCAGCCCGCAACAGGGGGGCTCCTACGAGCAGTACTTC
TRBV6-1,TRBJ1-6,NA,NA,CASSEAGGLYNSPLHF,TGTGCCAGCAGTGAAGCGGGGGGTTTATATAATTCACCCCTCCACTTT
TRBV5-1,TRBJ2-3,NA,few,CASSLRSVSGGTDTQYF,TGCGCCAGCAGCTTGCGATCGGTTAGCGGAGGCACAGATACGCAGTATTTT
TRBV9,TRBJ2-3,TRBD1,few,CASSMDRFSDTQYF,TGTGCCAGCAGCATGGACAGGTTCTCGGATACGCAGTATTTT
TRBV9,TRBJ2-3,TRBD2,NA,CASSVSGGKPDTQYF,TGTGCCAGCAGCGTGAGCGGGGGGAAGCCGGATACGCAGTATTTT
TRBV18,TRBJ2-7,TRBD1,NA,CASSRGQGLTYEQYF,TGTGCCAGCTCGCGAGGACAGGGCCTAACCTACGAGCAGTACTTC
TRBV29-1,TRBJ2-5,TRBD2,many,CSVESGLAGLFGQETQYF,TGCAGCGTTGAATCGGGACTAGCGGGTTTATTCGGCCAAGAGACCCAGTACTTC
TRBV7-8,TRBJ2-5,TRBD1,NA,CASSPAGRGRSGETQYF,TGTGCCAGCAGCCCCGCGGGCAGGGGGCGATCGGGAGAGACCCAGTACTTC